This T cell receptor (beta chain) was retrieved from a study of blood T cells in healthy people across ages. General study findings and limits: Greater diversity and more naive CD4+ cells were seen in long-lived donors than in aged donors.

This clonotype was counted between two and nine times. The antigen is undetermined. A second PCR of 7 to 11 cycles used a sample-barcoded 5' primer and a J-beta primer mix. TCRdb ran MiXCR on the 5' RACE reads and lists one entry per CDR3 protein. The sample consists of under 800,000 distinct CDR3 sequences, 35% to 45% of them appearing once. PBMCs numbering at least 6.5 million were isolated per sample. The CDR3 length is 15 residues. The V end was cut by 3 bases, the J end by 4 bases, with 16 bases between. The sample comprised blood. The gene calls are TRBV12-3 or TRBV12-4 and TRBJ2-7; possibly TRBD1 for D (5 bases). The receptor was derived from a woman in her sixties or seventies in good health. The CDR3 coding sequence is TGTGCCAGCAGTTTCAAGAACTCAGGGATATACGAGCAGTACTTC. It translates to CASSFKNSGIYEQYF.